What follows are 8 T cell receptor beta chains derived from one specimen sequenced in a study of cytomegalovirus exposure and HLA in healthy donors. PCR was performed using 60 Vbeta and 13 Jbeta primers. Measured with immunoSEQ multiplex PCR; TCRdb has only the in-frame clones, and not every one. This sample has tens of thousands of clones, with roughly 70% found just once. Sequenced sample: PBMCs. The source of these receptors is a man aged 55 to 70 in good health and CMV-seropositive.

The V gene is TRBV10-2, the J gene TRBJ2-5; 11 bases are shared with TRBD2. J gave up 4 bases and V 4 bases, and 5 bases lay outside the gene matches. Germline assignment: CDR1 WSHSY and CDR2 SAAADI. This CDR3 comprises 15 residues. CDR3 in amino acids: CASSGLAGGIETQYF. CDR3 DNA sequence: TGCGCCAGCAGTGGTCTAGCGGGGGGAATAGAGACCCAGTACTTC.

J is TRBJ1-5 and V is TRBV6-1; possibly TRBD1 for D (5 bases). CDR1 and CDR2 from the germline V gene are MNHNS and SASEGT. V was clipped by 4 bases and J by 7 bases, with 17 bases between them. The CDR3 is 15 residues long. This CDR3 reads CASSAQQALGQPQHF. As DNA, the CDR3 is TGTGCCAGCAGTGCACAACAGGCTCTCGGGCAGCCCCAGCATTTT.

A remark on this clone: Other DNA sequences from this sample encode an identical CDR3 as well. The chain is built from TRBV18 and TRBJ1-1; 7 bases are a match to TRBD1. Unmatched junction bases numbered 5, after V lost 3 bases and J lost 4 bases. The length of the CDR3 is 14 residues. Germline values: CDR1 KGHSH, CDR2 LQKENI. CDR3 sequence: CASSPRQGGTEAFF. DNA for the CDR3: TGTGCCAGCTCACCTAGACAGGGAGGCACTGAAGCTTTCTTT.

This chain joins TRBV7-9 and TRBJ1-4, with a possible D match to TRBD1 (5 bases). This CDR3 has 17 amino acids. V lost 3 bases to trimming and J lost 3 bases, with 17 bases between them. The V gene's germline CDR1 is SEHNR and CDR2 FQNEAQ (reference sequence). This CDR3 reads CASSFGPQGGANEKLFF. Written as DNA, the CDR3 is TGTGCCAGCAGCTTTGGCCCTCAGGGAGGTGCTAATGAAAAACTGTTTTTT.

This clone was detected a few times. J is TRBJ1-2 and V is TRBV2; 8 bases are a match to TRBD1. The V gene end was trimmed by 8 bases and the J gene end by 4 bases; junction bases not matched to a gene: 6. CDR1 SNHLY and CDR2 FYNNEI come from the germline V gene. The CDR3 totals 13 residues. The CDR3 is CASGGQGAYGYTF. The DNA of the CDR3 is TGTGCCAGCGGCGGCCAGGGGGCCTATGGCTACACCTTC.

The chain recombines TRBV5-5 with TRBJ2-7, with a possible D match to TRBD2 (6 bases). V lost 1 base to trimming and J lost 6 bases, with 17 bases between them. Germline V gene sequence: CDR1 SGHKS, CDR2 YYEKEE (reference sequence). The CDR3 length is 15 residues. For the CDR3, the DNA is TGTGCCAGCAGCTTGTTCGGCGGGGCCGGGGGCGAGCAGTACTTC. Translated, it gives CASSLFGGAGGEQYF.

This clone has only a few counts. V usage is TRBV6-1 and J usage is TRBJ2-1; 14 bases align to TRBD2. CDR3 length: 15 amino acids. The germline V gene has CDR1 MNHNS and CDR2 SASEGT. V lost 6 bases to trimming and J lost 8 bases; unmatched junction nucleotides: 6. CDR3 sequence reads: CASRATSGGVDEQFF. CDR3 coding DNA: TGTGCCAGCAGAGCGACTAGCGGGGGGGTGGATGAGCAGTTCTTC.

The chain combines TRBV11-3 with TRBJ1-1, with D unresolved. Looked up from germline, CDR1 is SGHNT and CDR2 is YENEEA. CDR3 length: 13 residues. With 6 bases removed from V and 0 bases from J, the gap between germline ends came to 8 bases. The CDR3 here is CASSTAMNTEAFF. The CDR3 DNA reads TGTGCCAGCAGTACTGCCATGAACACTGAAGCTTTCTTT.